The 14 T cell receptor beta chains below all came from one sample that was sequenced in a study of blood T cell repertoires in COVID-19. The assay was immunoSEQ multiplex PCR, and TCRdb's table has in-frame clones only and misses some. The sample shows about 220,000 clones, 85% of them seen only once. The sequencing sample was made of peripheral blood. The receptors here all came from a woman aged 65 to 85 with COVID-19, enrolled during active disease.

The rearrangement links TRBV7-2 to TRBJ1-2; D possibly corresponds to TRBD1 (6 bases). V gave up 5 bases and J gave up 7 bases, with 20 bases separating them. CDR1 SGHTA and CDR2 FQGNSA come from the germline V gene. This CDR3 is built from 15 residues. The CDR3 spells CASSRLREGGVGYTF. CDR3 DNA: TGTGCCAGCAGCCGTTTAAGGGAAGGGGGAGTTGGCTACACCTTC.

This chain joins TRBV2 and TRBJ1-6, with TRBD1 matching over 9 bases. Losses at the gene ends were 4 bases for V and 10 bases for J; bases not matched to a gene: 8. This CDR3 spans 15 amino acids. Per germline, CDR1 SNHLY and CDR2 FYNNEI. The CDR3 nucleotides read TGTGCCAGCAGTGGGGCCGACAGGGGGTCGTCACCCCTCCACTTT. Its protein product is CASSGADRGSSPLHF.

The J gene is TRBJ2-7, the V gene TRBV5-4; 13 nucleotides match TRBD2. Germline lookup yields CDR1 SGHNT and CDR2 YYREEE (reference sequence). The V and J ends lost 4 bases and 0 bases, in that order; junction bases with no gene match: 7. The CDR3 extends over 17 amino acids. The chain's CDR3 is CASSRTSGSSSSYEQYF. The CDR3 bases are TGTGCCAGCAGCCGGACTAGCGGGAGTTCCAGCTCCTACGAGCAGTACTTC. Drawing the rest from reference TRBV5-4 and TRBJ2-7, the complete variable domain is ETGVTQSPTHLIKTRGQQVTLRCSSQSGHNTVSWYQQALGQGPQFIFQYYREEENGRGNFPPRFSGLQFPNYSSELNVNALELDDSALYLCASSRTSGSSSSYEQYFGPGTRLTVT.

The genes are TRBV5-8 and TRBJ1-5; D is ambiguous. The CDR3 has 16 amino acids. V lost 4 bases, J lost 4 bases, and 18 bases lay in between. Germline CDR1 reads SGHTS; CDR2 reads YDEGEE. The CDR3 loop is CASSRVLGIGNQPQHF. In DNA, the CDR3 is TGTGCCAGCAGCCGAGTATTAGGTATCGGGAATCAGCCCCAGCATTTT.

The chain uses TRBV15 and TRBJ2-3; 7 positions match TRBD2. The junction had 12 bases not matched to a gene; V was cut back by 2 bases and J by 4 bases. The CDR3 covers 17 residues. From germline, CDR1 is LNHNV and CDR2 YYDKDF (reference sequence). CDR3 in amino acids: CATSRWGGTSGPDTQYF. The CDR3 nucleotides are TGTGCCACCAGCAGATGGGGAGGGACTTCAGGGCCAGATACGCAGTATTTT.

The V and J genes are TRBV28 and TRBJ2-7, with 8 bases matching TRBD1. The CDR3 sequence is 16 residues long. Germline V gene lookup returns CDR1 MDHEN and CDR2 SYDVKM. Trimming at V came to 10 bases and at J to 2 bases, leaving 16 bases not matched to a gene. The CDR3 bases are TGTGCCACCACACCGCCGGACAGGGCGAGCACCTACGAGCAGTACTTC. Translation: CATTPPDRASTYEQYF.

The chain uses TRBV5-4 and TRBJ1-1, with 11 bases identical to TRBD1. Germline V gives CDR1 SGHNT, CDR2 YYREEE (reference sequence). The CDR3 runs 16 residues. V shed 4 bases and J 1 base; nucleotides not matched to a gene: 6. For the CDR3, the DNA is TGTGCCAGCAGCCCCGGACAGGGGGCCTCGAACACTGAAGCTTTCTTT. This translates into CASSPGQGASNTEAFF.

The chain carries TRBV2 and TRBJ2-1, with 7 bases fitting TRBD2. V shed 6 bases, J shed 7 bases, and the junction held 9 bases outside the gene matches. Germline CDR1 and CDR2: SNHLY and FYNNEI. The CDR3 runs to 14 residues. The CDR3 region has the DNA TGTGCCAGCAGCCCAGGACTAGTTTTGAATGAGCAGTTCTTC. Amino acid sequence: CASSPGLVLNEQFF.

The rearrangement links TRBV7-9 to TRBJ1-5; maybe TRBD1 (5 bases). Trimming took 1 base from V and 7 from J, leaving 14 bases between them. Germline loops: CDR1 SEHNR, CDR2 FQNEAQ (reference sequence). This CDR3 has 15 residues. CDR3 sequence (DNA): TGTGCCAGCAGCTTAGAGGCCGCGCAGGGACAGCCCCAGCATTTT. Translated, it gives CASSLEAAQGQPQHF.

CDR3 nucleotide sequence: TGTGCCAGCACCCTACTTAGAGGGACAGGGAACTATGGCTACACCTTC. Protein sequence: CASTLLRGTGNYGYTF. The rearrangement joins TRBV7-2 to TRBJ1-2, with 9 positions matching TRBD1. In germline, CDR1 is SGHTA, CDR2 FQGNSA. The trim removed 7 bases at V and 2 bases at J, leaving 11 bases unmatched. The CDR3 consists of 16 residues.

The chain recombines TRBV19 with TRBJ1-5, with TRBD1 as a possible D gene (6 bases). This CDR3 contains 17 residues. Deletions cut 4 bases from V and 4 bases from J, with 20 bases between. Germline-derived CDR1 and CDR2 are LNHDA and SQIVND (reference sequence). The CDR3 coding sequence is TGTGCCAGTAGTAACTGGGGGCCCTCTTGGGGAAATCAGCCCCAGCATTTT. Translating it yields CASSNWGPSWGNQPQHF.

With respect to this clone: Other nucleotide sequences from this sample produce the same CDR3. The rearrangement uses TRBV19 and TRBJ1-2, with D tentatively TRBD1 (5 bases). The CDR3 length is 14 residues. Germline lookup yields CDR1 LNHDA and CDR2 SQIVND (reference sequence). Trimming took off 6 bases at V and 1 base at J, with 12 bases between the two ends. CDR3 residues: CASRRDSSNYGYTF. The CDR3 bases are TGTGCCAGTAGACGAGACAGTAGTAACTATGGCTACACCTTC. Full variable domain (missing parts from reference TRBV19 and TRBJ1-2): DGGITQSPKYLFRKEGQNVTLSCEQNLNHDAMYWYRQDPGQGLRLIYYSQIVNDFQKGDIAEGYSVSREKKESFPLTVTSAQKNPTAFYLCASRRDSSNYGYTFGSGTRLTVV.

The chain employs TRBV27 and TRBJ1-2, with 8 bases identical to TRBD1. J was trimmed by 8 bases and V by 5 bases; bases with no gene match: 13. Germline values: CDR1 MNHEY, CDR2 SMNVEV (reference sequence). The CDR3 consists of 15 residues. This CDR3 is CASSPQIGQGLGYTF. The CDR3 DNA follows: TGTGCCAGCAGTCCACAAATCGGACAGGGTTTAGGCTACACCTTC.

This clone was seen a handful of times. The chain has TRBV4-1 and TRBJ2-2; 7 bases match TRBD2. V shed 0 bases and J 7 bases; nucleotides not matched to a gene: 5. From germline, CDR1 is MGHRA and CDR2 YSYEKL. The CDR3 has 15 amino acids. The CDR3 nucleotides are TGCGCCAGCAGCCAAGAAGAAGGGGAGGGCGGGGAGCTGTTTTTT. Encoded protein: CASSQEEGEGGELFF.